This passage covers 2 T cell receptor beta chains from one sample sequenced in a study of T-cell memory formation after mild COVID-19. TCRdb fed the 5' RACE reads into MiXCR, producing one record per CDR3 protein. Here the sample spans some 150,000 distinct CDR3 sequences, around 27% being singletons. Sequenced input: PBMCs or a T cell subset sorted from them (not recorded which). These TCRs come from an adult woman who had mild COVID-19 (a few samples of this study predate the infection). Cell type and time point are not known.

This clonotype was picked up many times. The chain employs TRBV7-9 and TRBJ2-5; unclear D gene. The CDR3 length is 14 residues. From germline, CDR1 is SEHNR and CDR2 FQNEAQ (reference sequence). Trimming removed 4 bases at V and 0 bases at J, with 9 bases between. The CDR3 DNA reads as TGTGCCAGCAGCTCCGTAGCAGACCAAGAGACCCAGTACTTC. As protein: CASSSVADQETQYF. Together with reference TRBV7-9 and TRBJ2-5, the CDR3 gives the full variable domain: DTGVSQNPRHKITKRGQNVTFRCDPISEHNRLYWYRQTLGQGPEFLTYFQNEAQLEKSRLLSDRFSAERPKGSFSTLEIQRTEQGDSAMYLCASSSVADQETQYFGPGTRLLVL.

The chain combines TRBV5-6 with TRBJ2-2; TRBD1 aligns across 8 bases. The CDR3 totals 15 residues. The V gene's germline CDR1 is SGHDT and CDR2 YYEEEE. V trimming: 3 bases; J trimming: 2 bases; junction bases outside the gene matches: 3. The CDR3 region has the DNA TGTGCCAGCAGCTGGACAGGGAGTAACACCGGGGAGCTGTTTTTT. It translates to CASSWTGSNTGELFF.